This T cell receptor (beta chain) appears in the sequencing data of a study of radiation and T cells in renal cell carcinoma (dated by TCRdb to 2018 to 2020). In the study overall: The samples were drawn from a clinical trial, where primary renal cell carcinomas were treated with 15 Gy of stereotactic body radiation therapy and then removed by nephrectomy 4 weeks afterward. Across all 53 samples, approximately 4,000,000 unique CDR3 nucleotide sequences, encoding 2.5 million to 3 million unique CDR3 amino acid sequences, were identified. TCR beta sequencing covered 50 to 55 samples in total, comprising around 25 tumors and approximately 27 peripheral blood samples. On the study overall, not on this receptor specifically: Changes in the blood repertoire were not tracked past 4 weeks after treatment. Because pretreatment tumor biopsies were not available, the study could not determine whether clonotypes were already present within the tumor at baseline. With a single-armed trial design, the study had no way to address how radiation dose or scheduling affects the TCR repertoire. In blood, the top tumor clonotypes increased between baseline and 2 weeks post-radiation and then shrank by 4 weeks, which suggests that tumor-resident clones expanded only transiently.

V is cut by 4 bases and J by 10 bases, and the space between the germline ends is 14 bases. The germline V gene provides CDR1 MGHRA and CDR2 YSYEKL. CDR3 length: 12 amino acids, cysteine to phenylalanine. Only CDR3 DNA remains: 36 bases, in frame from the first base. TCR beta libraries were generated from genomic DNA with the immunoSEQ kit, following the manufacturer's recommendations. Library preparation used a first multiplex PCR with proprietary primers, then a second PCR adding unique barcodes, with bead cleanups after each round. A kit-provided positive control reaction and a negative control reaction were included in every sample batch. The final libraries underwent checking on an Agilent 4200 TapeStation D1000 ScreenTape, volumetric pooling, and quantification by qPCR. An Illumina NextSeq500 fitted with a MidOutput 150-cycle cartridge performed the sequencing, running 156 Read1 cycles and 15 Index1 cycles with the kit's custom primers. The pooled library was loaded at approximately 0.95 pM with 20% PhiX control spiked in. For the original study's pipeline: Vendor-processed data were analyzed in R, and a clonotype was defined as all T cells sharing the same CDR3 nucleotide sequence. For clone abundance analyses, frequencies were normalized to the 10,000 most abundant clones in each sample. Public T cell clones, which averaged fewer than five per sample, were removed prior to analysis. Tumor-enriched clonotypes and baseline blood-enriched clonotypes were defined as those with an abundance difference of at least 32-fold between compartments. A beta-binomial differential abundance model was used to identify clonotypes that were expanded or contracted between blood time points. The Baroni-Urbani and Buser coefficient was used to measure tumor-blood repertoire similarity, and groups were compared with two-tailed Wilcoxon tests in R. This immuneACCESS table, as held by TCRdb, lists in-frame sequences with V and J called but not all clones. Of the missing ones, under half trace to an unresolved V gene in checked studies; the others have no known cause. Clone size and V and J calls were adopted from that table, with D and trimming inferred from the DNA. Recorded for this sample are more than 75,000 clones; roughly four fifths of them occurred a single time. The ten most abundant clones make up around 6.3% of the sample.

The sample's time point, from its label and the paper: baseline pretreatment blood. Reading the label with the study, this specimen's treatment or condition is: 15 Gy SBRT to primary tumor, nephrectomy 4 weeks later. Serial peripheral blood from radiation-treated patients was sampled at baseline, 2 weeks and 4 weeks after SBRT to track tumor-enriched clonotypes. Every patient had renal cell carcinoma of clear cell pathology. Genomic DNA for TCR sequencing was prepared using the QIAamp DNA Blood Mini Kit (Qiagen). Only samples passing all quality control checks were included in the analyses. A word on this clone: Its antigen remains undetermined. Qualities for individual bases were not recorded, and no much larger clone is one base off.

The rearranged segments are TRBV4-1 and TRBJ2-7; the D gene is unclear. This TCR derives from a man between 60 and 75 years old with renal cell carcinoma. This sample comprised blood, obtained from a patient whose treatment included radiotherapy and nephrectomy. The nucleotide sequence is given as TGCGCCAGCAGCCCACAAGGAATTCTACAGTACTTC. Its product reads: CASSPQGILQYF.